The clone carrying this T cell receptor (beta chain) was detected a few times. These data belong to a study of blood T cell repertoires in COVID-19. The assay was immunoSEQ multiplex PCR, and TCRdb's table has in-frame clones only and misses some. The sample shows 60,000 to 65,000 clones, roughly 84% of them seen only once. The length of the CDR3 is 19 residues. CDR1 SQVTM and CDR2 ANQGSEA come from the germline V gene. After removal of 7 bases from V and 5 bases from J, the junction contained 23 bases not matched to a gene. J is TRBJ2-1 and V is TRBV29-1; 10 bases are shared with TRBD2. The TCR sequence derives from a man aged 45-60 years with COVID-19, enrolled during active disease. The sample taken for sequencing was peripheral blood. The CDR3 nucleotides are TGCAGCGCCAAGCCGTACCTAGCGGGAGCTTCGGTACACAACAATGAGCAGTTCTTC. Translated, it gives CSAKPYLAGASVHNNEQFF.